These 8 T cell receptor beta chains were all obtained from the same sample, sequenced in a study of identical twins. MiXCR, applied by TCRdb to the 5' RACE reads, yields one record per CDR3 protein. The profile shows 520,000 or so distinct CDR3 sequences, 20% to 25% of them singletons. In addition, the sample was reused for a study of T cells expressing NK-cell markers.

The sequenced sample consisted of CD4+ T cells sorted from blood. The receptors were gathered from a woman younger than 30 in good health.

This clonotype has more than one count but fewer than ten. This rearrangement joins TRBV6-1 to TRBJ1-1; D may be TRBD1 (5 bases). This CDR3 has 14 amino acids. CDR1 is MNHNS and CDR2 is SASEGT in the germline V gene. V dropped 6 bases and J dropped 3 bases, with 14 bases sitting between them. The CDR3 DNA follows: TGTGCCAGCAGCCTCAGTGGGACCGACACTGAAGCTTTCTTT. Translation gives CASSLSGTDTEAFF.

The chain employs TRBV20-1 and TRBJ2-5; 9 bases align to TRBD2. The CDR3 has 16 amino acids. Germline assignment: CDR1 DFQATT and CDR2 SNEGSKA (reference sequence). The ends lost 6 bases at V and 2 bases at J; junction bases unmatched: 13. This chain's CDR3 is CSASPIRTSEQETQYF. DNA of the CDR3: TGCAGTGCCAGCCCAATTCGGACTAGCGAACAAGAGACCCAGTACTTC.

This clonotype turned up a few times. CDR3 sequence (DNA): TGTGCCAGCAGCTTAACAGGGGCGGCCGAGCAGTACTTC. Residues: CASSLTGAAEQYF. J is TRBJ2-7 and V is TRBV7-9, with 7 nucleotides matching TRBD1. The CDR3 sequence is 13 residues long. Trimming cost V 2 bases and J 6 bases; bases outside gene matches: 4. Germline CDR1 is SEHNR and CDR2 is FQNEAQ (reference sequence).

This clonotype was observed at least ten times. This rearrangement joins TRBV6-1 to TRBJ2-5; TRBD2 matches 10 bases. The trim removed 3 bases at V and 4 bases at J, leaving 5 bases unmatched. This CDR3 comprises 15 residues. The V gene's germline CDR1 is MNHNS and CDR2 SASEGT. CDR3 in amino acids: CASSEQPSGRETQYF. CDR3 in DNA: TGTGCCAGCAGTGAGCAACCTAGCGGGAGAGAGACCCAGTACTTC.

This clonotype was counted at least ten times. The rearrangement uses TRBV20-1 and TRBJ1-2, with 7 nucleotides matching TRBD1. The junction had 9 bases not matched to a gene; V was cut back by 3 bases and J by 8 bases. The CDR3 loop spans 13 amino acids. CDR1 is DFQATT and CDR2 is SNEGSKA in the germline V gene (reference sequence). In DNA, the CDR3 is TGCAGTGCTAGTCGTAGCCGGACAGGAGGCTACACCTTC. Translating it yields CSASRSRTGGYTF.

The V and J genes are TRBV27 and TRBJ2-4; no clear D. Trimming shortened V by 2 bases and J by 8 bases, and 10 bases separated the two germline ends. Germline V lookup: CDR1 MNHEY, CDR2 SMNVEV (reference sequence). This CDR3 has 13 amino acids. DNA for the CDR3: TGTGCCAGCAGTTTACGGCTCCGTGACATTCAGTACTTC. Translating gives CASSLRLRDIQYF.

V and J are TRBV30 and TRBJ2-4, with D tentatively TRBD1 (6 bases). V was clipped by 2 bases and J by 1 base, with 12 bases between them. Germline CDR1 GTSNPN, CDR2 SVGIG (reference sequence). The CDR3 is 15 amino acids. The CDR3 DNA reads TGTGCCTGGAGTCAGCAGGGGATGGCCAAAAACATTCAGTACTTC. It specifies CAWSQQGMAKNIQYF.

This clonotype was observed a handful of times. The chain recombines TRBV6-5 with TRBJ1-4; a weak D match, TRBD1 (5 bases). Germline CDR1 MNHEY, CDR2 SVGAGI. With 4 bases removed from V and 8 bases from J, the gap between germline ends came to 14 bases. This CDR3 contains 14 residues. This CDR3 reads CASSLTPSGEKLFF. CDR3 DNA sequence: TGTGCCAGCAGTTTGACCCCCTCAGGGGAAAAACTGTTTTTT.